This is a list of T cell receptor beta chains from one sample in a study of human T cells and chemical hapten exposure. TCRdb used MiXCR to reprocess the RACE reads, holding one entry per CDR3 protein. The table lists about 84,000 distinct CDR3 sequences, 11% of them singletons. The material was whole blood, obtained in connection with sensitization to the hapten diphenylcyclopropenone (DPC). The receptor set was obtained from a woman between 45 and 65 years old with alopecia areata. Some clones in this sample may be carry-over from other donors' samples. The CDR3 runs from the conserved cysteine through the conserved F or W. D genes are given only for firm matches. Expanded clones are given a class, and other clones once, few, many or no size at all.

d_call,j_call,v_call,clone_size,cdr3_nt,cdr3_aa
-,TRBJ1-4,TRBV2,few,TGTGCCAGCAGCCGAGGCCCTCCCTGGAGTGAAAAACTGTTTTTT,CASSRGPPWSEKLFF
TRBD2,TRBJ2-3,TRBV3-1,few,TGTGCCAGCAGCCATAGCGGGGGTACGCAGTATTTT,CASSHSGGTQYF
-,TRBJ1-5,TRBV3-1,many,TGTGCCAGCAGCCAAGGCCCAGGGCCTCAGCCCCAGCATTTT,CASSQGPGPQPQHF
-,TRBJ1-6,TRBV20-1,few,TGCAGTGCCACCATTTCTGCGGTGTATAATTCACCCCTCCACTTT,CSATISAVYNSPLHF
TRBD2,TRBJ2-5,TRBV18,many,TGTGCCAGCTCACCTCTTCTAGCGGGGCAAGAGACCCAGTACTTC,CASSPLLAGQETQYF
TRBD2,TRBJ2-1,TRBV28,many,TGTGCCAGCAGTTTACGGGGGGGTGTACACAATGAGCAGTTCTTC,CASSLRGGVHNEQFF
-,TRBJ1-4,TRBV7-9,-,TGTGCCAGCAGCTTAGGGGAGGGGAATGAAAAACTGTTTTTT,CASSLGEGNEKLFF
-,TRBJ1-1,TRBV11-3,many,TGTGCCAGCAGCTTGAACACTGAAGCTTTCTTT,CASSLNTEAFF
TRBD2,TRBJ2-7,TRBV3-1,-,TGTGCCAGCAGCCAAGAATTAGCGGGAGCCTACGAGCAGTACTTC,CASSQELAGAYEQYF
-,TRBJ1-3,TRBV4-2,many,TGTGCCAGCAGCCAAGATCGGGTAAACACCATATATTTT,CASSQDRVNTIYF
-,TRBJ2-1,TRBV29-1,many,TGCAGCGGACGCTCGGAGGGTTACAATGAGCAGTTCTTC,CSGRSEGYNEQFF
TRBD1,TRBJ2-7,TRBV30,many,TGTGCCGGGACAGGGAGCCACGAGCAGTACTTC,CAGTGSHEQYF
-,TRBJ2-7,TRBV20-1,-,TGCAGTGCCCGGTGGCCGGAGGGGAGCTCCTACGAGCAGTACTTC,CSARWPEGSSYEQYF
-,TRBJ1-1,TRBV18,many,TGTGCCAGCTCACCACCGGCAAGGTCCGAAGCTTTCTTT,CASSPPARSEAFF
TRBD1,TRBJ1-1,TRBV6-6,-,TGTGCCAGCAGGACAGGGGGCGCGGGGACTGAAGCTTTCTTT,CASRTGGAGTEAFF